Shown below are 2 T cell receptor beta chains from a single sample sequenced in a study of blood T cell repertoires in COVID-19. The table came from immunoSEQ multiplex PCR; TCRdb's copy has only in-frame clones and leaves some out. The repertoire holds a few hundred thousand clones, with roughly 89% as singletons. Source material: PBMCs or T cells enriched from blood (not recorded which). Receptor source: a man between 18 and 35 years old with acute COVID-19.

The V gene is TRBV4-1, the J gene TRBJ2-5; 9 bases agree with TRBD2. The CDR3 totals 15 residues. Germline loops: CDR1 MGHRA, CDR2 YSYEKL. V lost 4 bases, J lost 5 bases, and 8 bases stayed unmatched. CDR3 protein: CASSLEGLAGETQYF. The DNA of the CDR3 is TGCGCCAGCAGCCTTGAGGGACTAGCAGGGGAGACCCAGTACTTC.

The chain employs TRBV18 and TRBJ2-5, with 8 bases matching TRBD2. Per germline, CDR1 KGHSH and CDR2 LQKENI. The ends lost 0 bases at V and 5 bases at J; junction bases unmatched: 5. The CDR3 sequence is 15 residues long. CDR3 sequence: CASSPPTTGGETQYF. CDR3 DNA sequence: TGTGCCAGCTCACCACCTACTACGGGGGGGGAGACCCAGTACTTC.